A single sample is the source of the 8 T cell receptor beta chains below, sequenced in a study of blood T cells in healthy people across ages. Combining a sample-barcoded 5' primer with a J-beta primer mix, a second PCR ran for about 6 to 11 cycles. TCRdb fed the 5' RACE reads into MiXCR, producing one record per CDR3 protein. The sample carries roughly 800,000 distinct CDR3 sequences, around 25% recorded once. The sample also formed part of further work on T cells of mothers and their children.

The sequenced material came from blood. These receptors all stem from a boy aged 5 to 17 in good health.

This clonotype was detected a few times. This clone may be a read error of a much larger clone one base away. The V and J genes are TRBV28 and TRBJ1-5; TRBD1 aligns across 10 bases. The CDR3 totals 15 residues. J gave up 2 bases and V 6 bases, and 4 bases lay outside the gene matches. The germline CDR1 and CDR2 sequences are MDHEN and SYDVKM. CDR3 residues: CASSAGTGGNQPQHF. Written as DNA, the CDR3 is TGTGCCAGCAGCGCCGGGACAGGGGGCAATCAGCCCCAGCATTTT. Together with reference TRBV28 and TRBJ1-5, the CDR3 gives the full variable domain: DVKVTQSSRYLVKRTGEKVFLECVQDMDHENMFWYRQDPGLGLRLIYFSYDVKMKEKGDIPEGYSVSREKKERFSLILESASTNQTSMYLCASSAGTGGNQPQHFGDGTRLSIL.

The rearrangement joins TRBV10-3 to TRBJ1-1; possibly TRBD1 for D (6 bases). The germline CDR1 and CDR2 sequences are ENHRY and SYGVKD. The V and J ends lost 7 bases and 4 bases respectively, with 10 bases between them. This CDR3 has 12 residues. The CDR3, as DNA: TGTGCCATCACCACGGACAGCACTGAAGCTTTCTTT. It codes for CAITTDSTEAFF.

This chain joins TRBV12-3 or TRBV12-4 and TRBJ2-2; TRBD1 aligns across 8 bases. CDR3 length: 15 residues. V shed 7 bases and J 6 bases; nucleotides not matched to a gene: 10. The chain's CDR3 is CASIKTGAVAGELFF. DNA of the CDR3: TGTGCCAGCATTAAGACAGGGGCAGTGGCCGGGGAGCTGTTTTTT.

A few counts support this clonotype. The chain employs TRBV6-6 and TRBJ2-4; perhaps TRBD2 as D (5 bases). The V end was cut by 10 bases, the J end by 5 bases, with 15 bases between. Germline assignment: CDR1 MNHNY and CDR2 SVGAGI (reference sequence). CDR3 size: 13 residues. As DNA, the CDR3 is TGTGCCACCACTTTCGGGGTAGAAAACATTCAGTACTTC. Its translation is CATTFGVENIQYF.

This chain uses TRBV4-1 with TRBJ2-3; D is undetermined. V shed 0 bases and J shed 3 bases, with 10 bases lying between them. The V gene's germline CDR1 is MGHRA and CDR2 YSYEKL. The CDR3 length is 15 residues. CDR3 sequence reads: CASSQEGMGTDTQYF. For the CDR3, the DNA is TGCGCCAGCAGCCAAGAAGGAATGGGAACAGATACGCAGTATTTT.

The gene calls are TRBV27 and TRBJ2-7, with TRBD2 matching over 7 bases. Looked up from germline, CDR1 is MNHEY and CDR2 is SMNVEV (reference sequence). The CDR3 is 16 residues long. The junction had 11 bases not matched to a gene; V was cut back by 4 bases and J by 2 bases. The CDR3 coding sequence is TGTGCCAGCAGTTCTTTTCTCGCGGGAGAGCCCTACGAGCAGTACTTC. Encoded protein: CASSSFLAGEPYEQYF.

The chain joins TRBV24-1 to TRBJ2-7; 9 bases are a match to TRBD1. Germline loops: CDR1 KGHDR, CDR2 SFDVKD. This CDR3 spans 13 amino acids. The V segment lost 3 bases and the J segment 8 bases; nucleotides outside the gene matches: 4. Here the CDR3 DNA reads TGTGCCACCAGTGATGGGACAGGGCTGCAGCAGTACTTC. It yields the protein CATSDGTGLQQYF.

This clonotype has just a few counts. The CDR3 DNA reads TGTGCCAGCAGTTTTGTCAGCTACGAGCAGTACTTC. This gives the protein CASSFVSYEQYF. The rearrangement uses TRBV28 and TRBJ2-7; no definite D call. Germline CDR1 reads MDHEN; CDR2 reads SYDVKM. The CDR3 has 12 amino acids. Trimming took off 3 bases at V and 3 bases at J, with 6 bases between the two ends.